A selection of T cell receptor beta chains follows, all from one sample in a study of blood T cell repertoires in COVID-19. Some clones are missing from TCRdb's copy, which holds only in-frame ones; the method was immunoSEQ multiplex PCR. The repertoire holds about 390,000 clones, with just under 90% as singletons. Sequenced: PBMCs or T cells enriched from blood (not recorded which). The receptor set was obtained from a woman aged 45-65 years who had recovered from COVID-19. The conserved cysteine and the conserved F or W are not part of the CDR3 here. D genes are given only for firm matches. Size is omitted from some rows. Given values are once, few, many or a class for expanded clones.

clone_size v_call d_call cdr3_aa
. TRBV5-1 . ASSLYGANVLT
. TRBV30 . AWSKMAGQTEAF
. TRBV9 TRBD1 ASSPRGQGNTEAF
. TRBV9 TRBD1 ASSVAPGQGAYSPLH
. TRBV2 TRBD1 ASADRGILGGELF
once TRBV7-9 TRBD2 ASTREDEQF
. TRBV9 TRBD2 ASSGRGGRTDTQY
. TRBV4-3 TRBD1 ASSQEDRASDYGYT
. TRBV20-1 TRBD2 STGTSLGQF
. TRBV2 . ASSEDSGNTIY
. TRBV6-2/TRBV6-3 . ASSYSPLHGYT
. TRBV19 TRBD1 ASSMWLLGGNVGGTEAF
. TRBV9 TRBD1 ASSVEGQGVTGELF
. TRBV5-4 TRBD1 ASSGDRDEKLF
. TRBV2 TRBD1 ASSKDRGSNQPQH
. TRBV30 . AWNGGAYTDTQY
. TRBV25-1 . ASSESLAVQF
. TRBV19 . ASQTARSQPQH
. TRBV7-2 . ASTPYSRDGDNEQF
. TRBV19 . ASSTRQNEFSYEQY
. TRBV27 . ASSDSRNTEAF
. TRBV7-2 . ASNPRGGNTEAF
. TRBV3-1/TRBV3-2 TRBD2 ASSFRRGLGGYNEQF
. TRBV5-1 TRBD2 ASSIYSGLAYEQY
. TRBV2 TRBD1 ASKAGGQTEAF
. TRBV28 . ASSSHRSSYNSPLH
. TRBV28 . ASSLVSNRYNQPQH
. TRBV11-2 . ASSRTATDTQY
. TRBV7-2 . ASSLGQSSNQPQH
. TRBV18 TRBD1 ASSPRQGPRNEQF
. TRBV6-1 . ASSETGGTQPQH
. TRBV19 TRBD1 ASSLRGDRIPYEQY
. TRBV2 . ATKWQGTYNEQF
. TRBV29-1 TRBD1 SVQGADQPQH
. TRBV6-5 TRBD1 ASSKTGRQPQH
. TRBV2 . ASRDRGEKLF
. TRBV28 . ASSPISDSYEQY
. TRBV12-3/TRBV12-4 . ASSTRGSAQH
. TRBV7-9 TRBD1 ASTWGTGVNSPLH
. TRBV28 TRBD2 ASSFPSGGGEQF
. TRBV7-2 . ASSISTTEQF
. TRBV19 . ASSIGAMNTEAF
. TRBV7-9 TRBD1 ASSPQTGRSGKLF
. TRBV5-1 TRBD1 ASSLRDRGPPPAF
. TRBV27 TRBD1 ATSDRGGQDTQY
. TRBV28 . ASSSGNTGELF